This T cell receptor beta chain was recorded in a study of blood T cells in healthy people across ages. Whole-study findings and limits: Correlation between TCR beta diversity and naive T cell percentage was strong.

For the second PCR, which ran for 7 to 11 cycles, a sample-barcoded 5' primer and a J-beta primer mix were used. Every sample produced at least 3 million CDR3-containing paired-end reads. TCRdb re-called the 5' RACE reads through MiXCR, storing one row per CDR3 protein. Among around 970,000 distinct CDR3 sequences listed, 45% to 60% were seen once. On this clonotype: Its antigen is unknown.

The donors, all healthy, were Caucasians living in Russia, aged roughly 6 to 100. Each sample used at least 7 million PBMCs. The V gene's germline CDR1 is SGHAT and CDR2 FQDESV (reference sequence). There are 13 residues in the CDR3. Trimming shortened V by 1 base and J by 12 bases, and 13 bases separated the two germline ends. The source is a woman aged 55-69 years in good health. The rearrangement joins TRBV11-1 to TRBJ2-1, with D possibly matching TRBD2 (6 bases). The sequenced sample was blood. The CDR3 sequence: CASSLELAGVQFF. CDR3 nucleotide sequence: TGTGCCAGCAGCTTAGAACTAGCAGGCGTGCAGTTCTTC. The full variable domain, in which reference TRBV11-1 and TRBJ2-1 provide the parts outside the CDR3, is EAEVAQSPRYKITEKSQAVAFWCDPISGHATLYWYRQILGQGPELLVQFQDESVVDDSQLPKDRFSAERLKGVDSTLKIQPAELGDSAMYLCASSLELAGVQFFGPGTRLTVL.